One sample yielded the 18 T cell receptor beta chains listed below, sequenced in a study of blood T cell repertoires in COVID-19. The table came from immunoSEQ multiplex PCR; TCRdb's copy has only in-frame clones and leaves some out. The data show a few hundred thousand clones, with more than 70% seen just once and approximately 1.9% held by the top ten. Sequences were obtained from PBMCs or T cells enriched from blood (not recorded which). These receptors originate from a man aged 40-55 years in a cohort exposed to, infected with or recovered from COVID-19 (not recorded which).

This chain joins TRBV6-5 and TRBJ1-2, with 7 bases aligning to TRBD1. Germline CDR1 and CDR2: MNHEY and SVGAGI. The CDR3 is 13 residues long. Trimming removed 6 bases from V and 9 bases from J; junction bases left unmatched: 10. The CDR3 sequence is CASSQRQGGSYTF. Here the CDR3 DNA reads TGTGCCAGCAGCCAACGACAGGGTGGGAGCTACACCTTC.

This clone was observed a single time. CDR3 in amino acids: CASSYSIAGGMNEQFF. CDR3 nucleotides: TGTGCCAGCAGTTACTCGATTGCGGGAGGGATGAATGAGCAGTTCTTC. The chain joins TRBV6-6 to TRBJ2-1, with 9 bases matching TRBD2. Germline-derived CDR1 and CDR2 are MNHNY and SVGAGI (reference sequence). V lost 0 bases and J lost 7; bases outside the gene matches: 7. This CDR3 comprises 16 residues.

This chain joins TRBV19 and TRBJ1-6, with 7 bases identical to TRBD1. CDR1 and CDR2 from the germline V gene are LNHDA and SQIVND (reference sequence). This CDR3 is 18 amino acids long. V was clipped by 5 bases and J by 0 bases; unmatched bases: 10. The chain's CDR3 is CASSASYRGSSYNSPLHF. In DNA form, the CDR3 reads TGTGCCAGTAGTGCCTCCTACAGGGGAAGCTCCTATAATTCACCCCTCCACTTT. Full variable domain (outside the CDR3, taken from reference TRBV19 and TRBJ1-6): DGGITQSPKYLFRKEGQNVTLSCEQNLNHDAMYWYRQDPGQGLRLIYYSQIVNDFQKGDIAEGYSVSREKKESFPLTVTSAQKNPTAFYLCASSASYRGSSYNSPLHFGNGTRLTVT.

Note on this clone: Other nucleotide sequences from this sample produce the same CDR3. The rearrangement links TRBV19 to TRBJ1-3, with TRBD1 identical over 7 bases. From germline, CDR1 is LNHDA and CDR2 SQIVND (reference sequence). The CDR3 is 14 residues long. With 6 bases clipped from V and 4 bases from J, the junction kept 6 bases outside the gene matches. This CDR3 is CASSTTGVGNTIYF. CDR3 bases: TGTGCCAGTAGCACCACAGGGGTGGGAAACACCATATATTTT.

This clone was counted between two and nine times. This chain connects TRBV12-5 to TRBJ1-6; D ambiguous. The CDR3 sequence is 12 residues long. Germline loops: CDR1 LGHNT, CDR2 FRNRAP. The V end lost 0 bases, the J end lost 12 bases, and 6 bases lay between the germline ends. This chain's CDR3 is CASGLVGLPLHF. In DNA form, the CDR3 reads TGTGCTAGTGGTTTGGTGGGCTTACCCCTCCACTTT.

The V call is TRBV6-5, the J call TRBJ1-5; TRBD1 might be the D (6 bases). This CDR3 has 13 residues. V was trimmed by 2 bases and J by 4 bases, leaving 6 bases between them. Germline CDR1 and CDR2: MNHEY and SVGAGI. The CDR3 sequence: CASSYGQNQPQHF. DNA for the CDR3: TGTGCCAGCAGTTACGGACAGAATCAGCCCCAGCATTTT.

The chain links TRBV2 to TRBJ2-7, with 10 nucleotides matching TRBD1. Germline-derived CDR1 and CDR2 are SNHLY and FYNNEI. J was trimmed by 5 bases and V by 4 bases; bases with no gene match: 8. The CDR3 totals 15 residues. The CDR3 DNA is TGTGCCAGCAGTGGATCCGGGACAGGGGCCCACGAGCAGTACTTC. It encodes CASSGSGTGAHEQYF.

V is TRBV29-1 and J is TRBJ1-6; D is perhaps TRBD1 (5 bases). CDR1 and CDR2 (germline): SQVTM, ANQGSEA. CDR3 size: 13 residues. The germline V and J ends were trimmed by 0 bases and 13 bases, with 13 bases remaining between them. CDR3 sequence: CSVEEGGRGPLHF. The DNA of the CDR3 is TGCAGCGTTGAAGAGGGGGGACGGGGGCCCCTCCACTTT.

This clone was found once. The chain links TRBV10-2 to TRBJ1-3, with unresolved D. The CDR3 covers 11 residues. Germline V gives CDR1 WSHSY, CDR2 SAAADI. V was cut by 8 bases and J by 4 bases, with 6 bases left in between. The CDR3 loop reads CASVTGNTIYF. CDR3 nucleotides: TGCGCCAGCGTTACAGGAAACACCATATATTTT.

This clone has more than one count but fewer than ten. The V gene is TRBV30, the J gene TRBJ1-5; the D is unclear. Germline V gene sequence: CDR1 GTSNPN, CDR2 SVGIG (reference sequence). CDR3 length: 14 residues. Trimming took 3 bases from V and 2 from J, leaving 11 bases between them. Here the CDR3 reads CAWSRGFGNQPQHF. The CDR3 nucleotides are TGTGCCTGGAGCCGGGGTTTCGGCAATCAGCCCCAGCATTTT.

CDR3 DNA: TGCGCCAGCAGCTTGGCGGCGGGAGAGGAGACCCAGTACTTC. This sequence encodes CASSLAAGEETQYF. The gene calls are TRBV5-1 and TRBJ2-5; 7 bases align to TRBD2. Germline trimming cut 0 bases from V and 5 bases from J; bases unmatched to any gene: 4. This CDR3 region has 14 residues. From germline, CDR1 is SGHRS and CDR2 YFSETQ.

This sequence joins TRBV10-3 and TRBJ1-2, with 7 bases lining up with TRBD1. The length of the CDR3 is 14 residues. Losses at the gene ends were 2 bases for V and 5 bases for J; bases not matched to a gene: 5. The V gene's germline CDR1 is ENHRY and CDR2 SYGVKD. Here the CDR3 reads CAISEGVQGYGYTF. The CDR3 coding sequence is TGTGCCATCAGTGAGGGGGTACAGGGGTATGGCTACACCTTC.

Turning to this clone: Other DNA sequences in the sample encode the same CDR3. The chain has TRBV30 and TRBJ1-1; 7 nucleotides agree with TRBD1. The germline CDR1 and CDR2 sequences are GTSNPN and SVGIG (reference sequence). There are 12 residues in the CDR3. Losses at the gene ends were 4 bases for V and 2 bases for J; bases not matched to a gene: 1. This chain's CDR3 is CAWNRGNTEAFF. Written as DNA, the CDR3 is TGTGCCTGGAACAGGGGTAACACTGAAGCTTTCTTT.

The CDR3 DNA is TGTGCCAGCAGCCAAGGACTCAGCGGACAAGAGACCCAGTACTTC. As protein: CASSQGLSGQETQYF. The rearrangement links TRBV3-1 (or the pseudogene TRBV3-2) to TRBJ2-5, with D perhaps matching TRBD2 (5 bases). The germline V gene encodes CDR1 LGHDT and CDR2 YNNKEL (reference sequence). The CDR3 loop spans 15 amino acids. V was clipped by 1 base and J by 2 bases, with 11 bases between them.

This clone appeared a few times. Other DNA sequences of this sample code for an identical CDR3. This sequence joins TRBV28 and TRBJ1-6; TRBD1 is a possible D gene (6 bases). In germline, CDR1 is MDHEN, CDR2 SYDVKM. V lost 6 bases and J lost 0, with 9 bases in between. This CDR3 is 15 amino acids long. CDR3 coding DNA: TGTGCCAGCAGAACAGGGAGCTCCTATAATTCACCCCTCCACTTT. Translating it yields CASRTGSSYNSPLHF.

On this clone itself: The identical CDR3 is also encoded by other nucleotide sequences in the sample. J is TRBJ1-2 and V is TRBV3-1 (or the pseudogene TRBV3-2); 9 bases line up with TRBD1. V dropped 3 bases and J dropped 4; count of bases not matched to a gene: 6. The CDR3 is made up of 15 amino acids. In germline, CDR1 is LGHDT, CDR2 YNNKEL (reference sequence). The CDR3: CASSQPGQGGYGYTF. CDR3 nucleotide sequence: TGTGCCAGCAGCCAGCCGGGACAGGGTGGCTATGGCTACACCTTC.

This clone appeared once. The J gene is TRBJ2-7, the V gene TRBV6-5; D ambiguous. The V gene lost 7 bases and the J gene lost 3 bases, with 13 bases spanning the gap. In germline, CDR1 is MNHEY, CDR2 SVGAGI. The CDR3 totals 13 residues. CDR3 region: CASMKQTLYEQYF. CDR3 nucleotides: TGTGCCAGCATGAAACAGACCCTCTACGAGCAGTACTTC.

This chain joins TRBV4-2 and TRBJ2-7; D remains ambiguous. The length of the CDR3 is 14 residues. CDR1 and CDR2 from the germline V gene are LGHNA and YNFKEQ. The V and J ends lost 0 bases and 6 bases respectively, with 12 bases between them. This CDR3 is CASSQDIARREQYF. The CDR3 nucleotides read TGTGCCAGCAGCCAAGATATAGCCCGTCGCGAGCAGTACTTC.